Listed here are 3 T cell receptor beta chains from one sample, sequenced in a study of T cell clonality in common variable immunodeficiency. Clones were read by immunoSEQ multiplex PCR, and TCRdb kept only the in-frame ones, dropping some. Observed in the sample are 45,000 to 55,000 clones, none of them singletons. The sequencing input was peripheral blood mononuclear cells. The receptors come from a person aged 18 to 75 in good health.

This clone has at least ten counts. With the read ending 3 residues before the CDR3 end, the germline J gene is used to fill in that end. The genes are TRBV20-1 and TRBJ2-1, with 13 positions matching TRBD2. V lost 0 bases to trimming and J lost 3 bases; unmatched junction nucleotides: 2. The germline gives CDR1 DFQATT, CDR2 SNEGSKA (reference sequence). The length of the CDR3 is 16 residues. CDR3 bases read: TGCAGTGCTAGAGAGGGACTAGCGGGAAGCTACAATGAG. It yields the protein CSAREGLAGSYNE. The entire CDR3 protein is CSAREGLAGSYNEQFF.

This clone was observed many times. The CDR3 is cut off 3 residues early in the read; its end comes from the germline J gene. The chain is built from TRBV6-2 or TRBV6-3 and TRBJ1-5, with D possibly TRBD1 on 5 matching bases. The V gene's germline CDR1 is MNHEY and CDR2 SVGEGT. The CDR3 is 15 residues long. Trimming pared 6 bases from V and 0 bases from J, leaving 12 bases between. CDR3 region: CASRPDKYSNQPQHF. The CDR3 DNA, read in part, is TGTGCCAGCAGACCGGACAAGTATAGCAATCAGCCC.

This clone has ten or more counts. Read data end 3 residues before the CDR3 end; the end is taken from the germline J gene. This rearrangement joins TRBV19 to TRBJ2-3, with TRBD2 matching 9 bases. CDR3 length equals 13 residues. Germline lookup yields CDR1 LNHDA and CDR2 SQIVND (reference sequence). Losses at the gene ends were 6 bases for V and 4 bases for J; bases not matched to a gene: 2. CDR3: CASSGGRADTQYF. The part of the CDR3 DNA that was read is TGTGCCAGTAGCGGCGGGAGGGCAGATACG. Together with reference TRBV19 and TRBJ2-3, the CDR3 gives the full variable domain: DGGITQSPKYLFRKEGQNVTLSCEQNLNHDAMYWYRQDPGQGLRLIYYSQIVNDFQKGDIAEGYSVSREKKESFPLTVTSAQKNPTAFYLCASSGGRADTQYFGPGTRLTVL.